The source of this TCR beta chain is a study of patients and donors after allogeneic stem cell transplantation. Using its own MiXCR run on the RT-PCR reads, TCRdb lists one record per CDR3 protein. The sample lists roughly 180,000 distinct CDR3 sequences, 41% occurring once. V lost 1 base, J lost 2 bases, and 16 bases lay in between. Germline loops: CDR1 SGHVS, CDR2 FNYEAQ. The CDR3 has 17 amino acids. This chain connects TRBV7-6 to TRBJ2-3; TRBD2 might be the D (6 bases). The sequence derives from a human donor who was either an allogeneic HSCT recipient or a stem cell or donor lymphocyte infusion donor (not recorded which). It is not recorded whose cells these are; they may come from a transplant donor. The specimen sequenced was blood, either unsorted or a sorted T cell fraction (not recorded which). The CDR3 DNA reads as TGTGCCAGCAGCTTAGGTGGCGGGACGAGCAACACAGATACGCAGTATTTT. Residues: CASSLGGGTSNTDTQYF. Full variable domain (rest looked up from reference TRBV7-6 and TRBJ2-3): GAGVSQSPRYKVTKRGQDVALRCDPISGHVSLYWYRQALGQGPEFLTYFNYEAQQDKSGLPNDRFSAERPEGSISTLTIQRTEQRDSAMYRCASSLGGGTSNTDTQYFGPGTRLTVL.